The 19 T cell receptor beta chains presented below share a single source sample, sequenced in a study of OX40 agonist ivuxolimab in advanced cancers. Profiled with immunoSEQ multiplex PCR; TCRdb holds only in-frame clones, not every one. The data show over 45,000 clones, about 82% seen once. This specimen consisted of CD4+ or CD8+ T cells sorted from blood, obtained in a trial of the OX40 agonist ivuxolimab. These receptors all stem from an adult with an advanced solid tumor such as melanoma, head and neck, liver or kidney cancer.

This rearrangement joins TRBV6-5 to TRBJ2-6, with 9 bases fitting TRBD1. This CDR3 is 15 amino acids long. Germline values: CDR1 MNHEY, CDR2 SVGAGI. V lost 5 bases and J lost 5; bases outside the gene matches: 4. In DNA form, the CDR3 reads TGTGCCAGCAGTCACAGGGGGCTGAGGGCCAACGTCCTGACTTTC. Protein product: CASSHRGLRANVLTF.

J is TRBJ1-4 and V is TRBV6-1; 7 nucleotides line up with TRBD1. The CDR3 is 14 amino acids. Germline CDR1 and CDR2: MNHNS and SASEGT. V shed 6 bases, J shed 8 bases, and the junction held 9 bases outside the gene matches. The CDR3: CASRETGVREKLFF. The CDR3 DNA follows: TGTGCCAGCAGGGAAACAGGGGTACGGGAAAAACTGTTTTTT.

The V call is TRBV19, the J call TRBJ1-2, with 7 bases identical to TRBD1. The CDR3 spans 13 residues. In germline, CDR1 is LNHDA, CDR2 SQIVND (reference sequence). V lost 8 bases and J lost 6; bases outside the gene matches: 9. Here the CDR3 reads CASARTGQHGYTF. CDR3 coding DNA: TGTGCCAGTGCCAGGACAGGTCAGCATGGCTACACCTTC. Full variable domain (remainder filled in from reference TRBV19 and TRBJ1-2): DGGITQSPKYLFRKEGQNVTLSCEQNLNHDAMYWYRQDPGQGLRLIYYSQIVNDFQKGDIAEGYSVSREKKESFPLTVTSAQKNPTAFYLCASARTGQHGYTFGSGTRLTVV.

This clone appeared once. This CDR3 is CASSSGTSGRGVNEQFF. The DNA for the CDR3 is TGCGCCAGCAGCTCCGGGACTAGCGGGAGGGGGGTCAATGAGCAGTTCTTC. This chain joins TRBV5-1 and TRBJ2-1; 16 bases fit TRBD2. The CDR3 contains 17 residues. From germline, CDR1 is SGHRS and CDR2 YFSETQ. The ends lost 3 bases at V and 6 bases at J; junction bases unmatched: 6.

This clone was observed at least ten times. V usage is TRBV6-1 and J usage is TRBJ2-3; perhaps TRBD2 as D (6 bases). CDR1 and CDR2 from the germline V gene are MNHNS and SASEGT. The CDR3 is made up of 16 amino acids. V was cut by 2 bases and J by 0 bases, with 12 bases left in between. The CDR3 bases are TGTGCCAGCAGTGAAAGGGGAGGACTAAGCACAGATACGCAGTATTTT. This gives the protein CASSERGGLSTDTQYF.

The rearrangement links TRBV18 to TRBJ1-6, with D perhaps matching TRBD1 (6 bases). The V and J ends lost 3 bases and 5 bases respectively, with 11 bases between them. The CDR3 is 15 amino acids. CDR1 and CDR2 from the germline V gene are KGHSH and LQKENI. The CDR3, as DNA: TGTGCCAGCTCACCCTACAGGGATGATAATTCACCCCTCCACTTT. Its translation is CASSPYRDDNSPLHF.

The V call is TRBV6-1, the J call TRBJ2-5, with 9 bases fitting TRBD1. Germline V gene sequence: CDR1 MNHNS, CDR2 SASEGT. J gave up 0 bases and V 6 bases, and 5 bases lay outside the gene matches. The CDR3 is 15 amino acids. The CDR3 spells CASRPTGGYQETQYF. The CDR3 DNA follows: TGTGCCAGCAGGCCGACAGGGGGTTACCAAGAGACCCAGTACTTC.

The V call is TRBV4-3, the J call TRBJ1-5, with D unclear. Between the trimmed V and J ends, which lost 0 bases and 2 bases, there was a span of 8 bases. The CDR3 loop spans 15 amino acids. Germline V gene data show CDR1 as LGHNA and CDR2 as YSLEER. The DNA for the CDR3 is TGCGCCAGCAGCCAAGACAGATACGGCAATCAGCCCCAGCATTTT. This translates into CASSQDRYGNQPQHF.

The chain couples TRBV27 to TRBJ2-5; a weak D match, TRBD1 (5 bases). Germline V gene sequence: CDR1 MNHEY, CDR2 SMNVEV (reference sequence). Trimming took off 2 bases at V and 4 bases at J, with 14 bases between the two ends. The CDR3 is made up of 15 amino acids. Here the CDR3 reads CASSLGQGTGETQYF. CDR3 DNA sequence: TGTGCCAGCAGTTTAGGGCAGGGCACGGGAGAGACCCAGTACTTC.

Written as DNA, the CDR3 is TGCGCCAGCAGCTTGGTGGAGGCCGTGATAGTTGTGCATGAGCAGTTCTTC. Translated: CASSLVEAVIVVHEQFF. The chain carries TRBV5-1 and TRBJ2-1; the D gene is possibly TRBD2 (5 bases). Germline CDR1 and CDR2: SGHRS and YFSETQ. Trimming left V 0 bases short and J 8 bases short, with 21 bases between. The CDR3 runs to 17 residues. The entire variable domain, with the rest obtained from reference TRBV5-1 and TRBJ2-1, is as follows: KAGVTQTPRYLIKTRGQQVTLSCSPISGHRSVSWYQQTPGQGLQFLFEYFSETQRNKGNFPGRFSGRQFSNSRSEMNVSTLELGDSALYLCASSLVEAVIVVHEQFFGPGTRLTVL.

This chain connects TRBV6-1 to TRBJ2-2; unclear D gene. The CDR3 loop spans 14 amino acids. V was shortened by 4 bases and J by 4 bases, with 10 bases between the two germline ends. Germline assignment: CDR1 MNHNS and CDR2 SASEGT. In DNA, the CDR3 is TGTGCCAGCAGTGGTGGGGTCGGCACCGGGGAGCTGTTTTTT. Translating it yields CASSGGVGTGELFF.

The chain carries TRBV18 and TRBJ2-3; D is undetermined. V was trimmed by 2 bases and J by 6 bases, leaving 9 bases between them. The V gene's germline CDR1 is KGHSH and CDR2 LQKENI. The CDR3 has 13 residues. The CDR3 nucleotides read TGTGCCAGCTCACCAAGGTCCCTCGATACGCAGTATTTT. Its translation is CASSPRSLDTQYF.

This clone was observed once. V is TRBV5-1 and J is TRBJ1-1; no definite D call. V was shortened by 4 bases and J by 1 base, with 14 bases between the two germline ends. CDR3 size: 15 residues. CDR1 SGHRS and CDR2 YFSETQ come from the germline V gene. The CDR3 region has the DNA TGCGCCAGCAGCCCGTGGGCGGGAAAGAACACTGAAGCTTTCTTT. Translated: CASSPWAGKNTEAFF.

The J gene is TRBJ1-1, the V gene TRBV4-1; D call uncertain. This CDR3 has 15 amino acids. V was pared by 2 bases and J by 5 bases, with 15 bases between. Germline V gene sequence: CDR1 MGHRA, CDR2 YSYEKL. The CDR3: CASSQSVLVKTEAFF. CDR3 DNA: TGCGCCAGCAGCCAAAGTGTTTTGGTAAAGACTGAAGCTTTCTTT.

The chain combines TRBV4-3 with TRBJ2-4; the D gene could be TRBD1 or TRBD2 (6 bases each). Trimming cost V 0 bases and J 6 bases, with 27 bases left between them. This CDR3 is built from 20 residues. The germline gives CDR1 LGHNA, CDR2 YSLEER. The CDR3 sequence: CASSQDIVGGFGGAGNIQYF. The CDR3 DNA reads TGCGCCAGCAGCCAAGATATAGTAGGAGGTTTCGGGGGCGCAGGAAACATTCAGTACTTC.

The CDR3 here is CASSLGHRTVGYTF. The CDR3 nucleotides are TGTGCCAGCAGCTTAGGCCACAGGACGGTTGGCTACACCTTC. This chain joins TRBV11-3 and TRBJ1-2; D is possibly TRBD1 (5 bases). The germline CDR1 and CDR2 sequences are SGHNT and YENEEA. The ends were cut back, 1 base at V and 7 bases at J, with 13 bases in the middle. This CDR3 has 14 amino acids.

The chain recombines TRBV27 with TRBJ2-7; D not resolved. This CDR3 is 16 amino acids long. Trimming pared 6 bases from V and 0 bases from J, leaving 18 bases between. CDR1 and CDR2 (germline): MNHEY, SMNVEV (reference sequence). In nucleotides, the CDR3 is TGTGCCAGCAGCCAGAACGGACCGTGGTACTCCTACGAGCAGTACTTC. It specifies CASSQNGPWYSYEQYF.

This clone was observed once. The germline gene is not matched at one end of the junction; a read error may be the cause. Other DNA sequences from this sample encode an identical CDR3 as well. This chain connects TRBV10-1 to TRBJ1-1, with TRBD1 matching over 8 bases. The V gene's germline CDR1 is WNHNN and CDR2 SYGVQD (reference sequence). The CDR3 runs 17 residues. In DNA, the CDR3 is TGCGCCAGCAGGAACTCTGGACAGGGCTGGATGAACACTGAAGCTTTCTTC. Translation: CASRNSGQGWMNTEAFF.

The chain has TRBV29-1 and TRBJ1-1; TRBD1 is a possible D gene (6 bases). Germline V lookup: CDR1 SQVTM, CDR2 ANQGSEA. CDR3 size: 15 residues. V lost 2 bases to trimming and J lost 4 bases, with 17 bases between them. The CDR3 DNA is TGCAGCGTTGAATCTCTGGGGGCGGTAGGCACTGAAGCTTTCTTT. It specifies CSVESLGAVGTEAFF.